Sequencing of this T cell receptor (beta chain) was carried out in a study of identical twins (dated by TCRdb to 2016 to 2018). A note on the overall study: The study deep-sequenced TCR alpha and beta repertoires from monozygotic twins, unrelated adults of various ages and cord blood to test whether fetal clonotypes persist. To rule out contamination, replicate twin experiments were performed at different times with different library preparation protocols. Here is what the overall study found, with its caveats: Zero-insertion analyses could be partly confounded by invariant T cells such as MAIT and iNKT, though diverse VJ usage argued against such confounding for most clonotypes. In monozygotic twins, recombination models systematically underestimated out-of-frame TCR alpha sharing, but the models matched the sharing seen between unrelated individuals. Compared with coincidental sharing between unrelated individuals, an excess of low generation-probability sequences was observed among out-of-frame TCR alpha sequences shared between twins. Fewer insertions were carried by abundant cord blood beta clonotypes; a weaker similar trend was observed in young adult naive repertoires, while no such trend was observed in memory repertoires. Because the same donors could not be followed over many years, the conclusions relied on cross-sectional statistical analysis. In beta out-of-frame sequences, excess twin sharing was weaker, because having fewer shared sequences lowered the signal-to-noise ratio.

To note about this clonotype: Its antigen is still unknown. Per-nucleotide qualities are absent, and no much larger clonotype sits a single base away.

All donors were healthy Caucasians. Libraries were prepared through 5' RACE. TCRdb names Illumina HiSeq 2000 as the instrument used. Template switching added a universal primer binding site, and the final cDNA carried a unique molecular identifier that allowed TCR cDNA molecules to be counted accurately. First-strand cDNA for TCR alpha and beta chains was synthesized from specific primers in the conserved constant-segment region. To control for contamination, every cDNA library was double barcoded, receiving both a SMART-Mk sample barcode and Illumina barcodes. TruSeq adapter sequences, together with Illumina sample barcodes, were added in two successive PCR steps. The TCR alpha and beta cDNA libraries were sequenced on the Illumina HiSeq platform using custom primers. Under the source paper's analysis protocol: MiGEC processed the raw reads to extract unique molecular identifiers, while MiXCR was used to determine the CDR3 positions. Recombination models were inferred per individual with the repgenHMM and IGoR tools using an EM algorithm. Shared clonotype analysis was performed with the tcR package in R, normalizing sharing by the product of cloneset sizes. To study raw recombination without the effects of thymic and clonal selection, out-of-frame nonproductive sequences were analyzed. TCRdb handled the public reads itself, with Q25 trimming in fastp and clone calling in MiXCR, and kept productive beta chains. One record per CDR3 amino acid sequence lists the most common genes and DNA. It is TCRdb's table, rather than the study itself, that gives the V and J calls and clone size. For this sample there are 1.5 million or so distinct CDR3 sequences; less than 40% appear just once. The leading ten clones occupy about 0.3% of the sample.

This TCR was recovered from a newborn girl in good health. The specimen was cord blood.

In nucleotide form, the sequence is TGCAGTGCTAGGGGCCCCCGGCGGGGGGGGGATGAGCAGTTCTTC. It translates to CSARGPRRGGDEQFF. Here the chain combines TRBV20-1 and TRBJ2-1, and TRBD2 aligns with 9 junction nucleotides. Measured from the cysteine to the phenylalanine, the CDR3 is 15 residues long. The entry retains the CDR3 DNA only, 45 bases that are in frame from base 1. V and J are trimmed by 3 bases and 8 bases, and the gene matches miss 11 bases of the junction. For CDR1 and CDR2, the germline V gene (reference sequence) lists DFQATT and SNEGSKA.